This T cell receptor (beta chain) was identified in a study of cytomegalovirus exposure and HLA in healthy donors. Both 60 Vbeta primers and 13 Jbeta primers went into the PCR. Profiled with immunoSEQ multiplex PCR; TCRdb holds only in-frame clones, not every one. The sample has more than 140,000 clones, and its top ten clones hold 2.2%. This CDR3 contains 15 residues. From germline, CDR1 is LNHDA and CDR2 SQIVND (reference sequence). V trimming: 6 bases; J trimming: 7 bases; junction bases outside the gene matches: 5. The chain is built from TRBV19 and TRBJ2-2; 13 nucleotides align to TRBD2. The TCR sequence derives from a woman younger than 35 in good health and CMV-seronegative. Sequenced sample: PBMCs. In DNA form, the CDR3 reads TGTGCCAGTAGGACGGGACTAGCGGGAATCGGGGAGCTGTTTTTT. Its protein product is CASRTGLAGIGELFF.